This T cell receptor (beta chain) stems from a study of long-term antiretroviral therapy in people with HIV. It was in the United States that all participants with HIV were treated. Samples held roughly 0.95-10 million cryopreserved PBMC before DNA extraction. The V end lost 0 bases, the J end lost 7 bases, and 16 bases lay between the germline ends. The CDR3 runs 16 residues. Germline-derived CDR1 and CDR2 are LGHNT and FRNRAP. Assay version v3.0 of immunoSEQ was used, and it was run at survey level. Roughly 40,000-50,000 T-cell genomes per sample were the sequencing target. The method was immunoSEQ multiplex PCR; TCRdb's version includes in-frame clones alone and lacks a portion of them. Of more than 20,000 clones in the sample, over 65% were seen once. Regarding the study as a whole: ART adherence, viral resistance and therapy changes were not recorded.

This clone was counted a single time. The antigen remains undetermined. The chain has TRBV12-5 and TRBJ2-1, with a possible D match to TRBD2 (6 bases). The sequence was obtained from a man aged 25 to 40 with HIV. Sequenced material: unsorted PBMCs, taken 4.4 years after starting antiretroviral therapy. The CDR3 loop is CASGLVQLAGGNEQFF. The CDR3 nucleotides are TGTGCTAGTGGTTTGGTACAACTAGCAGGAGGAAATGAGCAGTTCTTC.